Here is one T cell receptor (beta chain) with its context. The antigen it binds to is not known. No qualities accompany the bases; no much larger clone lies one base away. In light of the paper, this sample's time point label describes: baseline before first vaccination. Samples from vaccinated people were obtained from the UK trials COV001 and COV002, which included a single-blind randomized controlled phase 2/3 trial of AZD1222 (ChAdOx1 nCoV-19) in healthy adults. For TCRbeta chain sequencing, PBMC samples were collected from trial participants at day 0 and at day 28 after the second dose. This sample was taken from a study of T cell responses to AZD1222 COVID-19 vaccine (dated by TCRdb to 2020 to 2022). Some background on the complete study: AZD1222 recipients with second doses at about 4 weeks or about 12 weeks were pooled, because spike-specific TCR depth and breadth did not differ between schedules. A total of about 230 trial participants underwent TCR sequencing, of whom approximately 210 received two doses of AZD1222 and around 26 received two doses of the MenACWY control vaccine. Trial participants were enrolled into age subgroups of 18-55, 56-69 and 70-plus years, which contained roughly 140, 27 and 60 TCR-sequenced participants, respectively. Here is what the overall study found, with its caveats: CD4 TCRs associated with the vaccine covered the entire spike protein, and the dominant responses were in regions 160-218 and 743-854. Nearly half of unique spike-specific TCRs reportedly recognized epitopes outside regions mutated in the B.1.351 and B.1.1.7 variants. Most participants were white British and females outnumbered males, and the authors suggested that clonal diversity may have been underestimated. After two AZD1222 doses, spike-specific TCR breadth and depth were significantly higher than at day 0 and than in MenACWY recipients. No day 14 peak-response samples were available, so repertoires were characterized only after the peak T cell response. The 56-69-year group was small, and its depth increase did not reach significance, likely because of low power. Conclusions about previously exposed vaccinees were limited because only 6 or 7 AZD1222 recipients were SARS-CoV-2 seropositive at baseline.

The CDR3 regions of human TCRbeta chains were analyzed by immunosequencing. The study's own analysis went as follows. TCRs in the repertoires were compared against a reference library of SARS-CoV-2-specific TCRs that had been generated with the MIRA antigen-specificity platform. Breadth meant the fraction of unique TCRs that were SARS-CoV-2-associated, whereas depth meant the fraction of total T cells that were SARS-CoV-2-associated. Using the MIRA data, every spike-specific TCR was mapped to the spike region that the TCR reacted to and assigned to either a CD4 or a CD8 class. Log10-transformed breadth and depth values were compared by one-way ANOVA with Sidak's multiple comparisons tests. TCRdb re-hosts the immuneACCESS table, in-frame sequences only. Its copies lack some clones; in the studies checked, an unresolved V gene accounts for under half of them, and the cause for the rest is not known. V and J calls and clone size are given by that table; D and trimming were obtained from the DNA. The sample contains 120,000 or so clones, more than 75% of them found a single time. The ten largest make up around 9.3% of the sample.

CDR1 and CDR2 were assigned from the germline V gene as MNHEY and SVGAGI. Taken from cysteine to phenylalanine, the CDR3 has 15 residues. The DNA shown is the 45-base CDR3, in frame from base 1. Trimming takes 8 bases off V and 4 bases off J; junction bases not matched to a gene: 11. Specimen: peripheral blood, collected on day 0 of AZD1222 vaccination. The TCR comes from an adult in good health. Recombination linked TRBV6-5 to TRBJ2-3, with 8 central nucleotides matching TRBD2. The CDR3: CASSGEGTRADTQYF. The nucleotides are TGTGCCAGCTCGGGGGAGGGGACTAGGGCAGATACGCAGTATTTT.